Listed below are T cell receptor beta chains from one sample, sequenced in a study of blood T cell repertoires in COVID-19. Profiling relied on immunoSEQ multiplex PCR, and the TCRdb table lists in-frame clones only, not all of them. The repertoire holds around 160,000 clones, with around nine tenths as singletons. Material: peripheral blood. The receptors were gathered from a woman in her 70s with COVID-19, enrolled during active disease. Both conserved end residues are part of each CDR3. A D gene is named only where the DNA matches it firmly. The size of a clone is reported for some rows only, either as once, few or many, or as a class for expanded clones.

clone_size j_call d_call v_call cdr3_aa cdr3_nt
NA TRBJ1-6 TRBD1 TRBV9 CASSAGQGGNSPLHF TGTGCCAGCAGCGCCGGACAGGGGGGAAATTCACCCCTCCACTTT
few TRBJ1-5 NA TRBV4-2 CASSQETGTSNQPQHF TGTGCCAGCAGCCAGGAAACAGGGACTAGCAATCAGCCCCAGCATTTT
NA TRBJ2-1 NA TRBV7-9 CASSTLQVISSYNEQFF TGTGCCAGCAGCACCTTACAGGTTATAAGCTCCTACAATGAGCAGTTCTTC
NA TRBJ1-2 TRBD1 TRBV18 CASSPTAGQQANYGYTF TGTGCCAGCTCACCAACCGCGGGACAGCAAGCTAACTATGGCTACACCTTC
NA TRBJ2-7 NA TRBV3-1/TRBV3-2 CASSQRPGTTYEQYF TGTGCCAGCAGCCAAAGACCTGGGACAACCTACGAGCAGTACTTC
NA TRBJ1-3 TRBD1 TRBV7-9 CASSLTLTPVTGAGNTIYF TGTGCCAGCAGCTTGACCCTAACCCCCGTTACAGGGGCTGGAAACACCATATATTTT
NA TRBJ1-2 NA TRBV7-9 CASSSLSPGEIDGYTF TGTGCCAGCAGCTCCCTTTCGCCCGGGGAGATCGATGGCTACACCTTC
NA TRBJ1-2 NA TRBV2 CASSENRVQSGYTF TGTGCCAGCAGTGAAAACAGGGTGCAATCTGGCTACACCTTC
NA TRBJ1-5 NA TRBV19 CASSIFFGDNQPQHF TGTGCCAGTAGTATTTTTTTCGGGGACAATCAGCCCCAGCATTTT
NA TRBJ2-1 TRBD2 TRBV7-2 CASNSGAPYNEQFF TGTGCCAGCAATAGCGGGGCCCCCTACAATGAGCAGTTCTTC
NA TRBJ2-1 TRBD2 TRBV11-2 CASSRLAGDIPYNEQFF TGTGCCAGCAGCCGACTAGCGGGGGACATCCCCTACAATGAGCAGTTCTTC
NA TRBJ2-4 TRBD2 TRBV9 CASSVDSGGASIQYF TGTGCCAGCAGCGTAGACAGCGGGGGGGCGAGCATTCAGTACTTC
NA TRBJ2-7 TRBD1 TRBV28 CASSRVTGVISYEQYF TGTGCCAGCAGCCGTGTTACAGGGGTCATCTCCTACGAGCAGTACTTC
NA TRBJ1-6 TRBD1 TRBV2 CASRADRGNNSPLHF TGTGCCAGCAGGGCGGACAGGGGAAATAATTCACCCCTCCACTTT
few TRBJ2-7 TRBD2 TRBV3-1/TRBV3-2 CASSHGLAGVYEQYF TGTGCCAGCAGCCACGGACTAGCGGGGGTCTACGAGCAGTACTTC
NA TRBJ2-3 TRBD2 TRBV6-4 CASSARPGGPTTDTQYF TGTGCCAGCAGTGCCCGACCGGGGGGGCCGACCACAGATACGCAGTATTTT
NA TRBJ2-7 NA TRBV4-1 CASSQARGALEQYF TGCGCCAGCAGCCAGGCCCGGGGGGCCCTCGAGCAGTACTTC
NA TRBJ1-1 NA TRBV3-1/TRBV3-2 CASSIGMNTEAFF TGTGCCAGCAGCATTGGCATGAACACTGAAGCTTTCTTT
NA TRBJ1-1 NA TRBV19 CASSTFPTPEAFF TGTGCCAGTAGTACATTCCCAACTCCTGAAGCTTTCTTT
NA TRBJ1-2 TRBD1 TRBV19 CASSSGTGEAGGYTF TGTGCCAGTAGTAGCGGGACAGGCGAAGCTGGTGGCTACACCTTC
NA TRBJ2-7 NA TRBV9 CASSAGGTPGRRSYEQYF TGTGCCAGCAGCGCAGGGGGGACCCCGGGACGGCGATCCTACGAGCAGTACTTC
NA TRBJ1-3 NA TRBV28 CASSGGVGNTIYF TGTGCCAGCAGCGGAGGGGTCGGAAACACCATATATTTT
NA TRBJ2-1 NA TRBV5-4 CASSFIDLDYNEQFF TGTGCCAGCAGCTTTATAGACTTGGATTACAATGAGCAGTTCTTC
NA TRBJ1-3 NA TRBV5-6 CASSPGFPGNTIYF TGTGCCAGCAGCCCAGGGTTCCCGGGAAACACCATATATTTT
NA TRBJ2-3 NA TRBV7-3 CASSLKGAEWTDTQYF TGTGCCAGCAGCTTAAAGGGAGCGGAATGGACAGATACGCAGTATTTT
NA TRBJ2-4 TRBD1 TRBV5-6 CASSHDRGPLRAKNIQYF TGTGCCAGCAGCCACGACAGGGGGCCCCTCCGGGCCAAAAACATTCAGTACTTC
once TRBJ2-2 NA TRBV27 CASRKPGQNTGELFF TGTGCCAGCAGGAAGCCGGGACAGAACACCGGGGAGCTGTTTTTT
once TRBJ1-5 TRBD1 TRBV6-6 CASSSFDRGNSQPQHF TGTGCCAGCAGTTCTTTTGACAGGGGGAACTCTCAGCCCCAGCATTTT
NA TRBJ2-2 TRBD1 TRBV7-9 CASSLTTGTGGNTGELFF TGTGCCAGCAGCTTAACCACCGGGACAGGGGGCAACACCGGGGAGCTGTTTTTT
NA TRBJ1-1 TRBD1 TRBV6-4 CASSEVGTGYAFF TGTGCCAGCAGTGAGGTTGGGACAGGGTACGCTTTCTTT
NA TRBJ1-5 NA TRBV7-2 CASSYIVNSNQPQHF TGTGCCAGCAGCTACATCGTGAATAGCAATCAGCCCCAGCATTTT
NA TRBJ1-2 NA TRBV18 CASSPSAEANGYTF TGTGCCAGCTCACCTTCTGCCGAGGCCAATGGCTACACCTTC
NA TRBJ1-3 NA TRBV18 CASSSNPTDGNTIYF TGTGCCAGCTCATCAAACCCGACAGATGGAAACACCATATATTTT
NA TRBJ1-2 TRBD1 TRBV6-4 CASRKGQGSSWGYTF TGTGCCAGCAGGAAGGGACAGGGGTCCTCTTGGGGCTACACCTTC
NA TRBJ1-2 NA TRBV5-6 CASSLGGDGYTF TGTGCCAGCAGCTTGGGGGGAGATGGCTACACCTTC
NA TRBJ2-2 NA TRBV13 CASSFTSQNTGELFF TGTGCCAGCAGCTTTACTTCGCAGAACACCGGGGAGCTGTTTTTT
NA TRBJ2-2 NA TRBV27 CASSLEVPGFGTGELFF TGTGCCAGCAGTTTAGAGGTTCCGGGGTTTGGTACCGGGGAGCTGTTTTTT
NA TRBJ1-2 NA TRBV29-1 CSAGDFNYGYTF TGCAGCGCTGGGGACTTTAACTATGGCTACACCTTC
NA TRBJ1-2 NA TRBV6-5 CASSYSRQRNYGYTF TGTGCCAGCAGTTACTCGAGACAGCGTAACTATGGCTACACCTTC
NA TRBJ1-4 NA TRBV19 CASSMGPNEKLFF TGTGCCAGTAGTATGGGGCCAAATGAAAAACTGTTTTTT
NA TRBJ1-1 NA TRBV3-1/TRBV3-2 CASAGELYAEAFF TGTGCCAGCGCGGGAGAACTCTACGCTGAAGCTTTCTTT
NA TRBJ1-5 NA TRBV28 CASSPQGGSNQPQHF TGTGCCAGCAGTCCCCAGGGTGGGAGCAATCAGCCCCAGCATTTT
NA TRBJ1-5 TRBD1 TRBV6-1 CASSEAPGQGVVQPQHF TGTGCCAGCAGTGAAGCGCCTGGACAGGGGGTGGTTCAGCCCCAGCATTTT
NA TRBJ1-5 NA TRBV5-1 CASSFGGESQPQHF TGCGCCAGCAGCTTTGGGGGGGAGAGCCAGCCCCAGCATTTT
once TRBJ1-1 TRBD1 TRBV28 CASRPPGGTWTEAFF TGTGCCAGCAGGCCTCCAGGGGGGACATGGACTGAAGCTTTCTTT
NA TRBJ2-7 TRBD2 TRBV7-8 CASSLRVGGGEQYF TGTGCCAGCAGCTTACGGGTCGGGGGGGGCGAGCAGTACTTC
NA TRBJ1-5 NA TRBV28 CASSFRAGPGKPQHF TGTGCCAGCAGTTTTAGGGCAGGCCCAGGGAAGCCCCAGCATTTT
NA TRBJ2-1 NA TRBV21-1 CAPSRSYNEQFF TGTGCCCCGTCGCGCTCCTACAATGAGCAGTTCTTC
NA TRBJ2-2 NA TRBV18 CASSPVARNTGELFF TGTGCCAGCTCACCCGTCGCCAGGAACACCGGGGAGCTGTTTTTT